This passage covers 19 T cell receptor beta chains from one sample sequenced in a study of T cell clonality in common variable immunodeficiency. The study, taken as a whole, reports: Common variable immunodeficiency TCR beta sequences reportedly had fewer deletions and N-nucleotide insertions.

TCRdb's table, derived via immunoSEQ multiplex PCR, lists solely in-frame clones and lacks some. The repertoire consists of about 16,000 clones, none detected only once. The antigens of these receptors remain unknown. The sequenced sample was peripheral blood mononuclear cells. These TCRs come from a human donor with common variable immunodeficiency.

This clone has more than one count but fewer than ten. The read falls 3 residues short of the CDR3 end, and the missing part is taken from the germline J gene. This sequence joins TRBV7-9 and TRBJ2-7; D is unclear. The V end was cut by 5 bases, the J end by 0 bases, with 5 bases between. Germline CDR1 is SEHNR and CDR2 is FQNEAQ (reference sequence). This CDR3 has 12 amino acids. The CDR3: CASSRSSYEQYF. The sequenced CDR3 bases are TGTGCCAGCAGCCGTAGCTCCTACGAG.

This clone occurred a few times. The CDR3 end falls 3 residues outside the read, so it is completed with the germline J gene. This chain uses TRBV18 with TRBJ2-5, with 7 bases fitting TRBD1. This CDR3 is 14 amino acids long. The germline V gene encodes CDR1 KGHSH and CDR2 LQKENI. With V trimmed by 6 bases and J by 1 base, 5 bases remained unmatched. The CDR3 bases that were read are TGTGCCAGCTCGAGGGGACAGCTCCAAGAGACC. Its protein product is CASSRGQLQET. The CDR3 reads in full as CASSRGQLQETQYF.

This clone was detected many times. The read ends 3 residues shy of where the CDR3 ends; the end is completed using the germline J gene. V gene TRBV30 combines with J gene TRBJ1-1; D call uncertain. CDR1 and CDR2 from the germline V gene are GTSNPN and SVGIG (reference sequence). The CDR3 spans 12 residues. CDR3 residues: CAWSKEMRRAFF. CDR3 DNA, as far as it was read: TGTGCCTGGAGTAAAGAAATGCGTCGA.

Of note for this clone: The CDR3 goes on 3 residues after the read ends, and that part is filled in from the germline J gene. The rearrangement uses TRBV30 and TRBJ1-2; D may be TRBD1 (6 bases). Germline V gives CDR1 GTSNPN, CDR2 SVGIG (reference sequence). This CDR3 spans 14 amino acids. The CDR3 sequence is CAWSMTPTGPGYTF. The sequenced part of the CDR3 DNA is TGTGCCTGGAGTATGACCCCCACAGGGCCCGGC.

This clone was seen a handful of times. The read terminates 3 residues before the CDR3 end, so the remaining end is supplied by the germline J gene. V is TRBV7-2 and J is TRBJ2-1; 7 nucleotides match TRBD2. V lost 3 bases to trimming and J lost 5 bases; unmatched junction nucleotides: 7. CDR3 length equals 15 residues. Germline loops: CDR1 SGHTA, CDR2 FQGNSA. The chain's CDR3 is CASSFWGLRDNEQFF. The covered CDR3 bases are TGTGCCAGCAGCTTCTGGGGACTACGAGACAATGAG.

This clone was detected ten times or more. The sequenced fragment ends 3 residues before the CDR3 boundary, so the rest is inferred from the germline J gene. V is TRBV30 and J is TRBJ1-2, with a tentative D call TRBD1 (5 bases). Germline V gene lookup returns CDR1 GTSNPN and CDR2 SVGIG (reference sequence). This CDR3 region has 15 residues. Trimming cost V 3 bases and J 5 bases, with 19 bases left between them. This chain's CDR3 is CAWRLRTGGGYGYTF. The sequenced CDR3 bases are TGTGCCTGGAGGCTTCGAACGGGGGGAGGTTATGGC.

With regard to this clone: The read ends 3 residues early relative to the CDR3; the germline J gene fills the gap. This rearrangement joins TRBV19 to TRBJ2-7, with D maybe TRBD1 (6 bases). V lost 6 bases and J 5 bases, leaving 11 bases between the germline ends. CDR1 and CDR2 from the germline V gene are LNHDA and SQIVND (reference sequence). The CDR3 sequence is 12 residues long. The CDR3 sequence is CASSGTHNEQYF. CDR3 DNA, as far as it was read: TGTGCCAGTAGCGGGACACATAACGAG.

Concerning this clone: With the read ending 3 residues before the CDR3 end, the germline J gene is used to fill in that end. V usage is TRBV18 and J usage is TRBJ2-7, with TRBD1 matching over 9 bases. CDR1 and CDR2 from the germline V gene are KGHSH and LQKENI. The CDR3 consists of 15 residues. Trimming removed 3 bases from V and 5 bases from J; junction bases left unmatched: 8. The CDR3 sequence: CASSPRPGQGNEQYF. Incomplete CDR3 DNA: TGTGCCAGCTCACCGAGGCCGGGACAGGGAAACGAG.

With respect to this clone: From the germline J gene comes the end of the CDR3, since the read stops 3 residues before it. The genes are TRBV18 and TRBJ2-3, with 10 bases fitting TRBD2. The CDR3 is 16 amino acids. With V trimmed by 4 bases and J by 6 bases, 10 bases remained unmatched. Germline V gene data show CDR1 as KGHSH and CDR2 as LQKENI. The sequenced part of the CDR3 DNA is TGTGCCAGCTCACTTTTTTTCGGACTAGCGGACGATACG. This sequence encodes CASSLFFGLADDT. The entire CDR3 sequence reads CASSLFFGLADDTQYF.

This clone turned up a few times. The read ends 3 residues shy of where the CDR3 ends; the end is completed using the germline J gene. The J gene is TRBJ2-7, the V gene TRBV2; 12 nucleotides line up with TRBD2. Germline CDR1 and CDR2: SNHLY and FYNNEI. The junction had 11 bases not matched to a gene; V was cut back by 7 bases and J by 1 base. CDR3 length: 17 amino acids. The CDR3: CASNSGLAGLQSYEQYF. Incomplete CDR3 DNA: TGTGCCAGCAATTCAGGACTAGCGGGGTTACAATCCTACGAG. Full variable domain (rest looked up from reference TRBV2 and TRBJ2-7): EPEVTQTPSHQVTQMGQEVILRCVPISNHLYFYWYRQILGQKVEFLVSFYNNEISEKSEIFDDQFSVERPDGSNFTLKIRSTKLEDSAMYFCASNSGLAGLQSYEQYFGPGTRLTVT.

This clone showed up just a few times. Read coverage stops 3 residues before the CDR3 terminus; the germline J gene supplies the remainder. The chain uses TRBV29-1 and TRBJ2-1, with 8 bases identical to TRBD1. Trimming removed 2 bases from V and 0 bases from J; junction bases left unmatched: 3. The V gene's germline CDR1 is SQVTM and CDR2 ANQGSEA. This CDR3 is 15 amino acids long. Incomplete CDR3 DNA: TGCAGCGTTGAAAAGGGACAGGTCTCCTACAATGAG. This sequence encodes CSVEKGQVSYNE. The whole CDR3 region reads CSVEKGQVSYNEQFF.

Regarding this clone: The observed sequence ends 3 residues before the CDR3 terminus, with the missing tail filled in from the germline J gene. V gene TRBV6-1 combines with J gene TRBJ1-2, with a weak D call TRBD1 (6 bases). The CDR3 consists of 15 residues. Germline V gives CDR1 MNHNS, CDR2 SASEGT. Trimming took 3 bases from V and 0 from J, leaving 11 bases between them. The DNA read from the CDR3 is TGTGCCAGCAGTGAGTGGCAGGGGACTAACTATGGC. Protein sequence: CASSEWQGTNYG. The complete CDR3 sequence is CASSEWQGTNYGYTF.

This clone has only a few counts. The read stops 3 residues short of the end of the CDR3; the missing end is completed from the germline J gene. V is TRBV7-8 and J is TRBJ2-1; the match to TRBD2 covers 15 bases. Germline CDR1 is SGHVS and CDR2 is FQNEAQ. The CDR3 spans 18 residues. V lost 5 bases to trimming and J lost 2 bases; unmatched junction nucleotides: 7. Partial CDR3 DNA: TGTGCCAGCAGCGAAAGGACTAGCGGGGGGGCTCCCTACAATGAG. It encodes CASSERTSGGAPYNE. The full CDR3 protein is CASSERTSGGAPYNEQFF.

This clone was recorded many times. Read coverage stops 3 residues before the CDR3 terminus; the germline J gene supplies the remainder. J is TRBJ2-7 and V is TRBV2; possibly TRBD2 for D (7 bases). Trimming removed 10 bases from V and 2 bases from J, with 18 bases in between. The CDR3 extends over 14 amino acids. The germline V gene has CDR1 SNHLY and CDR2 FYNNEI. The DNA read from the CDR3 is TGTGCCACCAAGGGGGGGACGCAAGCCTACGAG. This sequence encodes CATKGGTQAYE. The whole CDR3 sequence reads CATKGGTQAYEQYF.

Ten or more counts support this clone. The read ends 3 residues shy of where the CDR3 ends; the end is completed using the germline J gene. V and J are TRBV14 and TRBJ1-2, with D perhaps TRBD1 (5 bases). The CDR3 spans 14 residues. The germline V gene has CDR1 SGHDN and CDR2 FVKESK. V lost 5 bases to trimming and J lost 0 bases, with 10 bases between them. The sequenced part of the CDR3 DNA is TGTGCCAGCAGCAGGCAGGGAGCTAACTATGGC. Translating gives CASSRQGANYG. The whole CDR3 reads CASSRQGANYGYTF. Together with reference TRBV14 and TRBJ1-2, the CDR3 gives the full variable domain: EAGVTQFPSHSVIEKGQTVTLRCDPISGHDNLYWYRRVMGKEIKFLLHFVKESKQDESGMPNNRFLAERTGGTYSTLKVQPAELEDSGVYFCASSRQGANYGYTFGSGTRLTVV.

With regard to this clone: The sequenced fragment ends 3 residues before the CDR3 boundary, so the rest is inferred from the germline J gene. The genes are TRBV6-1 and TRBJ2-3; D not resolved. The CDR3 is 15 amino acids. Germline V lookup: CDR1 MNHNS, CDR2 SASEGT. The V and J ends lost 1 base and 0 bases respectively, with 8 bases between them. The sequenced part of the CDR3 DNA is TGTGCCAGCAGTGAAGAAGGTCGTAGCACAGATACG. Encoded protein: CASSEEGRSTDT. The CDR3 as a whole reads CASSEEGRSTDTQYF.

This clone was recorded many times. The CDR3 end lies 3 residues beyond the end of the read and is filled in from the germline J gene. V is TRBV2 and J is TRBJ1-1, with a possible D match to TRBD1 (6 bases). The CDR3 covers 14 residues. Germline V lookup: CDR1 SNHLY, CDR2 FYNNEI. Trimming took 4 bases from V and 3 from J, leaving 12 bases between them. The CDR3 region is CASSARGRDTEAFF. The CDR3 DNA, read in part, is TGTGCCAGCAGTGCCAGGGGAAGGGACACTGAA. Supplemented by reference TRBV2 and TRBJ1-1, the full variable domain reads EPEVTQTPSHQVTQMGQEVILRCVPISNHLYFYWYRQILGQKVEFLVSFYNNEISEKSEIFDDQFSVERPDGSNFTLKIRSTKLEDSAMYFCASSARGRDTEAFFGQGTRLTVV.

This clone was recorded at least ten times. CDR3 amino acids: CSASGRAIHEQYF. The CDR3 DNA, read in part, is TGCAGTGCTAGCGGCAGGGCTATACACGAG. The chain carries TRBV20-1 and TRBJ2-7, with D maybe TRBD1 (5 bases). The sequence runs out 3 residues before the end of the CDR3; the remainder is reconstructed from the germline J gene. The V gene lost 3 bases and the J gene lost 5 bases, with 14 bases spanning the gap. This CDR3 comprises 13 residues. Per germline, CDR1 DFQATT and CDR2 SNEGSKA (reference sequence).

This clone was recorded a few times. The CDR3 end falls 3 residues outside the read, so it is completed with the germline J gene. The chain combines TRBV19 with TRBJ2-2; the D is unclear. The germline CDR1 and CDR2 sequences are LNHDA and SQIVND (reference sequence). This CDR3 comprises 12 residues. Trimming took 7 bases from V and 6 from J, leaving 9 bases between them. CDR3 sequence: CASKEIAGELFF. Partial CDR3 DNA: TGTGCCAGTAAAGAGATAGCCGGGGAG.